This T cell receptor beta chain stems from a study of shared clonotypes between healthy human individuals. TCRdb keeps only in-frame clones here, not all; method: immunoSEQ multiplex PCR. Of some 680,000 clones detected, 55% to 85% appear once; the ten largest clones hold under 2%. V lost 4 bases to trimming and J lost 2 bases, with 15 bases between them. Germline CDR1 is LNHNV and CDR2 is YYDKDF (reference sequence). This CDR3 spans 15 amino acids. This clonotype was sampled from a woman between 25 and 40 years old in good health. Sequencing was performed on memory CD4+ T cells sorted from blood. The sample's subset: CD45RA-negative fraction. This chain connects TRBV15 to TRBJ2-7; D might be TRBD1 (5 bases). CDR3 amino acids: CATSTPPAGTYEQYF. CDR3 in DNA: TGTGCCACCAGCACCCCCCCCGCAGGGACCTACGAGCAGTACTTC.